Listed here are 3 T cell receptor beta chains from one sample, sequenced in a study of control samples from healthy donors and cancer patients. Profiled with immunoSEQ multiplex PCR; TCRdb holds only in-frame clones, not every one. The table records approximately 120,000 clones, 80% to 95% of them present only once. The sample was PBMCs. These receptors were obtained from a man older than 75 with head and neck cancer.

This clone was observed a single time. V and J are TRBV25-1 and TRBJ2-7; 9 bases are a match to TRBD1. CDR3 length equals 15 residues. Per the germline V gene, CDR1 is MGHDK and CDR2 is SYGVNS. V trimming: 6 bases; J trimming: 4 bases; junction bases outside the gene matches: 10. The CDR3 DNA follows: TGTGCCAGCAGCTCTATCCGGGACAGGGTATACGAGCAGTACTTC. Translation gives CASSSIRDRVYEQYF.

The count of this clone is one. The chain combines TRBV6-4 with TRBJ1-2, with 10 bases lining up with TRBD1. Germline CDR1 reads MRHNA; CDR2 reads SNTAGT. The CDR3 is 14 amino acids. V was clipped by 7 bases and J by 4 bases; unmatched bases: 6. CDR3 loop: CASKTDRGTYGYTF. Written as DNA, the CDR3 is TGTGCCAGCAAAACGGACAGGGGGACCTATGGCTACACCTTC.

This sequence joins TRBV18 and TRBJ1-2; 7 bases are shared with TRBD1. The CDR3 runs 15 residues. The V segment lost 0 bases and the J segment 1 base; nucleotides outside the gene matches: 2. Per germline, CDR1 KGHSH and CDR2 LQKENI. CDR3 protein: CASSPPGTVNYGYTF. The DNA of the CDR3 is TGTGCCAGCTCACCACCAGGGACAGTTAACTATGGCTACACCTTC.